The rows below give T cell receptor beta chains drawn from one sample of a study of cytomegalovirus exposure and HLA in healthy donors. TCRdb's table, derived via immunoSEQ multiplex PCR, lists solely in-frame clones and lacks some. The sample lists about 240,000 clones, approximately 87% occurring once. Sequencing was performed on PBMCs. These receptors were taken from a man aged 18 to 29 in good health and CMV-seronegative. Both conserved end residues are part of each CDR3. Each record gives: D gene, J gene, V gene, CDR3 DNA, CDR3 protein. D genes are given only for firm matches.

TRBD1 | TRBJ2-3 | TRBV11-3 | TGTGCCAGCAGCTTAAGGGGGCCGGGCACAGATACGCAGTATTTT | CASSLRGPGTDTQYF
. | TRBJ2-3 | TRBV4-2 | TGTGCCAGCAGCCCTCGGGAGCTTAGCACAGATACGCAGTATTTT | CASSPRELSTDTQYF
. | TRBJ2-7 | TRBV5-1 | TGCGCCAGCAGCTTTGGGCACGAGCAGTACTTC | CASSFGHEQYF
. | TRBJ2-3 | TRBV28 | TGTGCCAGCAGCTTGCACCGGTCAGATACGCAGTATTTT | CASSLHRSDTQYF
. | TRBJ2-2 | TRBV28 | TGTGCCAGCAGCGGTAATTCAGGGACCGGGGAGCTGTTTTTT | CASSGNSGTGELFF
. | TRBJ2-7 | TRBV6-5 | TGTGCCAGCAGTTACAGGACTGGGTACGAGCAGTACTTC | CASSYRTGYEQYF
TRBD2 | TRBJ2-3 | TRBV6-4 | TGTGCCAGCAGTGCCCTTAGTACTGCTAGCGGGGCCACAGATACGCAGTATTTT | CASSALSTASGATDTQYF
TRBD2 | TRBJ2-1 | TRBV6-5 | TGTGCCAGCAGGTCCGGGGGGGACAATGAGCAGTTCTTC | CASRSGGDNEQFF
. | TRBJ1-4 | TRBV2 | TGTGCCAGCAGTGTCCCACTACAGGGTTGGCCAACTAATGAAAAACTGTTTTTT | CASSVPLQGWPTNEKLFF
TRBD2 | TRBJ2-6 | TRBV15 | TGTGCCACCAGCAGAGATTCGACTAGCGGGTACTCTGGGGCCAACGTCCTGACTTTC | CATSRDSTSGYSGANVLTF
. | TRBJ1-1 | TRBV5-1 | TGCGCCAGCAGCTTTGAGGGGCGGGATGGAGAAGCTTTCTTT | CASSFEGRDGEAFF
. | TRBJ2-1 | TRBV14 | TGTGCCAGCAGCTTCCAGGGTGGCAATGAGCAGTTCTTC | CASSFQGGNEQFF
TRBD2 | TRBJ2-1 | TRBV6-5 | TGTGCCAGCAGTCTTCGGACTAGCATCAATGAGCAGTTCTTC | CASSLRTSINEQFF
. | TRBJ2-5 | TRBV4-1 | TGCGCCAGCAGCCAAGATGAATGGGATGAACGGGGGGCGGAGACCCAGTACTTC | CASSQDEWDERGAETQYF